Listed here are 11 T cell receptor beta chains from one sample, sequenced in a study of PD-L1 blockade in urothelial cancer. The method was immunoSEQ multiplex PCR; TCRdb's version includes in-frame clones alone and lacks a portion of them. The table shows approximately 56,000 clones, with less than 90% occurring only once. Time point reported: pretreatment peripheral blood. The specimen comprised PBMCs, sampled around atezolizumab (anti-PD-L1) treatment. Receptor source: a man in his 70s with urothelial cancer.

The CDR3 loop is CASRDERGDNEQFF. Here the CDR3 DNA reads TGTGCCAGCAGAGACGAGCGGGGTGACAATGAGCAGTTCTTC. The rearrangement uses TRBV28 and TRBJ2-1; TRBD2 matches at 7 bases. Trimming at V came to 6 bases and at J to 5 bases, leaving 7 bases not matched to a gene. The germline gives CDR1 MDHEN, CDR2 SYDVKM. The CDR3 totals 14 residues.

The V and J genes are TRBV7-8 and TRBJ1-4; 7 bases are shared with TRBD1. The length of the CDR3 is 16 residues. Germline assignment: CDR1 SGHVS and CDR2 FQNEAQ. Trimming took 2 bases from V and 7 from J; bases not matched to a gene: 10. In DNA, the CDR3 is TGTGCCAGCAGCTTAACGGAGACAGGGACGGGTGAAAAACTGTTTTTT. Translated: CASSLTETGTGEKLFF.

V gene TRBV7-3 combines with J gene TRBJ2-3; tentatively, D is TRBD2 (6 bases). The CDR3 covers 15 residues. Germline CDR1 reads SGHTA; CDR2 reads FQGTGA. Trimming stripped 4 bases from V and 2 bases from J, with 13 bases between. The CDR3 region is CASSSGRGYTDTQYF. CDR3 nucleotides: TGTGCCAGCAGCTCTGGGCGGGGATACACAGATACGCAGTATTTT.

In its sample, this clone was seen a few times. This chain joins TRBV9 and TRBJ2-2; 9 nucleotides line up with TRBD1. The V gene's germline CDR1 is SGDLS and CDR2 YYNGEE. The CDR3 covers 16 residues. V trimming: 3 bases; J trimming: 3 bases; junction bases outside the gene matches: 6. Here the CDR3 reads CASSAWTGEDTGELFF. The CDR3 DNA reads TGTGCCAGCAGCGCGTGGACAGGGGAAGACACCGGGGAGCTGTTTTTT. Full variable domain (outside the CDR3, taken from reference TRBV9 and TRBJ2-2): DSGVTQTPKHLITATGQRVTLRCSPRSGDLSVYWYQQSLDQGLQFLIQYYNGEERAKGNILERFSAQQFPDLHSELNLSSLELGDSALYFCASSAWTGEDTGELFFGEGSRLTVL.

This clone has a handful of counts. The V and J genes are TRBV5-6 and TRBJ2-5; D is unresolved. From germline, CDR1 is SGHDT and CDR2 YYEEEE. Deletions cut 1 base from V and 1 base from J, with 8 bases between. The CDR3 is 14 amino acids. The chain's CDR3 is CASSLKYTQETQYF. The DNA of the CDR3 is TGTGCCAGCAGCTTGAAATACACCCAAGAGACCCAGTACTTC.

V is TRBV14 and J is TRBJ2-3, with 8 bases lining up with TRBD2. This CDR3 is built from 15 residues. V shed 1 base and J 2 bases; nucleotides not matched to a gene: 2. Germline V gene sequence: CDR1 SGHDN, CDR2 FVKESK. The CDR3 nucleotides read TGTGCCAGCAGCCAAGCGGGAGGGTTCACAGATACGCAGTATTTT. It yields the protein CASSQAGGFTDTQYF.

The chain carries TRBV6-5 and TRBJ2-7, with 7 nucleotides matching TRBD1. Unmatched junction bases numbered 8, after V lost 6 bases and J lost 0 bases. Germline assignment: CDR1 MNHEY and CDR2 SVGAGI. The CDR3 loop spans 15 amino acids. CDR3 amino acids: CASSPPGQSSYEQYF. The CDR3 coding sequence is TGTGCCAGCAGCCCTCCGGGACAGAGCTCCTACGAGCAGTACTTC.

Only a few counts were recorded for this clone. The CDR3, as DNA: TGCGCCAGCAGTGGAACAGGGTTTAATGAAAAACTGTTTTTT. Protein: CASSGTGFNEKLFF. This rearrangement joins TRBV10-2 to TRBJ1-4, with D possibly matching TRBD1 (6 bases). Germline values: CDR1 WSHSY, CDR2 SAAADI. The length of the CDR3 is 14 residues. Trimming shortened V by 4 bases and J by 4 bases, and 10 bases separated the two germline ends.

The gene calls are TRBV7-9 and TRBJ2-7, with D possibly matching TRBD1 (8 bases). CDR1 is SEHNR and CDR2 is FQNEAQ in the germline V gene (reference sequence). This CDR3 has 17 amino acids. The germline V and J ends were trimmed by 6 bases and 3 bases, with 24 bases remaining between them. The CDR3 loop is CASSQLGYTGGDYEQYF. For the CDR3, the DNA is TGTGCCAGCAGTCAATTGGGCTATACAGGGGGGGACTACGAGCAGTACTTC.

The table lists this clone with a few counts. This chain links TRBV6-4 with TRBJ2-3; 7 nucleotides line up with TRBD2. Germline V lookup: CDR1 MRHNA, CDR2 SNTAGT. The CDR3 runs to 13 residues. J lost 6 bases, V lost 3 bases, and 3 bases had no gene match. The CDR3 sequence is CASSERELDTQYF. CDR3 DNA: TGTGCCAGCAGTGAGCGGGAGCTGGATACGCAGTATTTT.

Only one count was recorded for this clone. The chain employs TRBV6-5 and TRBJ1-2; D gene ambiguous. The V and J ends lost 7 bases and 0 bases respectively, with 9 bases between them. This CDR3 comprises 13 residues. From germline, CDR1 is MNHEY and CDR2 SVGAGI. The DNA for the CDR3 is TGTGCCAGCACCCCCGGGGCTAACTATGGCTACACCTTC. Protein sequence: CASTPGANYGYTF.